This is a list of T cell receptor beta chains from one sample in a study of blood T cell repertoires in COVID-19. Produced via immunoSEQ multiplex PCR; TCRdb's table is partial and in-frame only. The sample holds about 78,000 clones; 85% to 90% are singletons and the top ten take more than 3.5%. Sequencing was performed on peripheral blood. Receptor source: an elderly woman with active or convalescent COVID-19. CDR3s include the opening cysteine and the closing phenylalanine or tryptophan. Fields, in order: V gene, clone size, D gene, J gene, CDR3 DNA, CDR3 protein. The D gene is left open where the match is weak. The size field is filled for only some rows; it gives once, few, many or a size class.

V: TRBV3-1/TRBV3-2; size: few; D: -; J: TRBJ2-7; DNA: TGTGCCAGCAGCCCCCACAGAAGGACAAACTACGAGCAGTACTTC; CDR3: CASSPHRRTNYEQYF
V: TRBV28; size: -; D: TRBD2; J: TRBJ2-7; DNA: TGTGCCAGCAGTCTACGGACTAGCCTCCGAACCGTCTACGAGCAGTACTTC; CDR3: CASSLRTSLRTVYEQYF
V: TRBV27; size: -; D: -; J: TRBJ1-2; DNA: TGTGCCAGCAGTTTATCCAGGGCCAATAACTATGGCTACACCTTC; CDR3: CASSLSRANNYGYTF
V: TRBV25-1; size: -; D: -; J: TRBJ2-3; DNA: TGTGCCAGCAGTCTAACGGGAAAGGGCACAGATACGCAGTATTTT; CDR3: CASSLTGKGTDTQYF
V: TRBV19; size: -; D: -; J: TRBJ1-2; DNA: TGTGCCACCGAAACCCCGAGGGGGAACTATGGCTACACCTTC; CDR3: CATETPRGNYGYTF
V: TRBV6-2/TRBV6-3; size: -; D: -; J: TRBJ1-4; DNA: TGTGCCAGCAGTTACGCCCGGGGGTCAGGAAAACTGTTTTTT; CDR3: CASSYARGSGKLFF
V: TRBV5-5; size: -; D: TRBD2; J: TRBJ2-3; DNA: TGTGCCAGCAGCCTTACGGGACTAGCGGGAGCAGATACGCAGTATTTT; CDR3: CASSLTGLAGADTQYF
V: TRBV18; size: -; D: -; J: TRBJ2-2; DNA: TGTGCCAGCTCACCACGGAGCGCCGGGGAGCTGTTTTTT; CDR3: CASSPRSAGELFF
V: TRBV7-9; size: -; D: -; J: TRBJ1-4; DNA: TGTGCCAGCAGCTTAGAACAGGGATACTGGGTGTTTTTT; CDR3: CASSLEQGYWVFF
V: TRBV7-3; size: -; D: TRBD1; J: TRBJ1-1; DNA: TGTGCCAGCAGCTTAGAGGACAGGGGAGGCGAAGCTTTCTTT; CDR3: CASSLEDRGGEAFF
V: TRBV2; size: once; D: -; J: TRBJ1-6; DNA: TGTGCCACCCCGGGACAAGGGAATTCACCCCTCCACTTT; CDR3: CATPGQGNSPLHF
V: TRBV6-1; size: -; D: TRBD2; J: TRBJ2-3; DNA: TGTGCCAGCAGTGTTCAAGGACTAGCGGGAGTTGGCCCCGCAGATACGCAGTATTTT; CDR3: CASSVQGLAGVGPADTQYF
V: TRBV7-2; size: -; D: -; J: TRBJ2-4; DNA: TGTGCCAGCAGCAGGGACTTACTAGCCAAAAACATTCAGTACTTC; CDR3: CASSRDLLAKNIQYF
V: TRBV15; size: -; D: -; J: TRBJ1-5; DNA: TGTGCCACCAGTCGGGACAATCAGCCCCAGCATTTT; CDR3: CATSRDNQPQHF
V: TRBV11-3; size: -; D: -; J: TRBJ1-2; DNA: TGTGCCAGCAGCTCACCCGGCCCTCCAGGCTATGGCTACACCTTC; CDR3: CASSSPGPPGYGYTF
V: TRBV5-1; size: -; D: -; J: TRBJ2-7; DNA: TGCGCCAGCAGCTTGGAGAGAGAGCAGTACTTC; CDR3: CASSLEREQYF
V: TRBV27; size: -; D: -; J: TRBJ1-5; DNA: TGTGCCAGCAGTCCACGCCCGGGTCCGGAGCCCCAGCATTTT; CDR3: CASSPRPGPEPQHF
V: TRBV5-6; size: -; D: TRBD2; J: TRBJ2-1; DNA: TGTGCCAGCAGCTTGATCGGGGGGAATGAGCAGTTCTTC; CDR3: CASSLIGGNEQFF
V: TRBV29-1; size: -; D: -; J: TRBJ2-7; DNA: TGCAGCGTTGGTACAGGGCAATACGAGCAGTACTTC; CDR3: CSVGTGQYEQYF
V: TRBV5-5; size: -; D: TRBD2; J: TRBJ2-1; DNA: TGTGCCAGCAGCTTGAAGGGACTAGTCTATGAGCAGTTCTTC; CDR3: CASSLKGLVYEQFF
V: TRBV7-8; size: -; D: TRBD2; J: TRBJ2-6; DNA: TGTGCCAGCAGCCCTTTGCGGGGGACCTCTGGGGCCAACGTCCTGACTTTC; CDR3: CASSPLRGTSGANVLTF
V: TRBV5-1; size: -; D: -; J: TRBJ1-5; DNA: TGCGCCAGCAGCACTGGGGGAGGGGCGCCAGATCAGCCCCAGCATTTT; CDR3: CASSTGGGAPDQPQHF
V: TRBV15; size: -; D: -; J: TRBJ1-2; DNA: TGTGCCACCAGCAGAGATAGCCGTTTAGTTAACTATGGCTACACCTTC; CDR3: CATSRDSRLVNYGYTF
V: TRBV15; size: -; D: -; J: TRBJ1-3; DNA: TGTGCCACCAGCAGTCCCGGGGCGGGGAAGAACACCATATATTTT; CDR3: CATSSPGAGKNTIYF
V: TRBV6-2/TRBV6-3; size: -; D: TRBD2; J: TRBJ2-1; DNA: TGTGCCAGCAGTTACGGGACTAGCGGGAGGGCCGGGAATGAGCAGTTCTTC; CDR3: CASSYGTSGRAGNEQFF
V: TRBV28; size: -; D: -; J: TRBJ1-6; DNA: TGTGCCAGCAGTCCCCCCGATTCACCCCTCCACTTT; CDR3: CASSPPDSPLHF
V: TRBV27; size: -; D: TRBD2; J: TRBJ2-1; DNA: TGTGCCAGCAGTTTAGTCAGGATAGCGGGAGTATTTGGGAATGAGCAGTTCTTC; CDR3: CASSLVRIAGVFGNEQFF
V: TRBV12-3/TRBV12-4; size: once; D: -; J: TRBJ2-5; DNA: TGTGCCAGCAGCCAGGGGGGCCGGGAGACCCAGTACTTC; CDR3: CASSQGGRETQYF
V: TRBV15; size: -; D: -; J: TRBJ1-1; DNA: TGTGCCACCAGCAGAGATTGGGCAGACACTGAAGCTTTCTTT; CDR3: CATSRDWADTEAFF
V: TRBV7-2; size: -; D: -; J: TRBJ1-2; DNA: TGTGCCAGCAGCTCGTCAGGTTATGGCTACACCTTC; CDR3: CASSSSGYGYTF
V: TRBV7-7; size: -; D: TRBD2; J: TRBJ2-1; DNA: TGTGCCAGCAGCTTAGCGGGCCTAGCGGCCTACAATGAGCAGTTCTTC; CDR3: CASSLAGLAAYNEQFF
V: TRBV10-2; size: -; D: -; J: TRBJ2-2; DNA: TGCGCCAGCAGTGAGTCGACTGGATTCACCGGGGAGCTGTTTTTT; CDR3: CASSESTGFTGELFF
V: TRBV20-1; size: -; D: -; J: TRBJ1-3; DNA: TGCAGTGCTAGTCCCAAGAGTCATGGAAACACCATATATTTT; CDR3: CSASPKSHGNTIYF
V: TRBV7-2; size: once; D: -; J: TRBJ1-1; DNA: TGTGCCAGCAGCTATCAGGGAATGAACACTGAAGCTTTCTTT; CDR3: CASSYQGMNTEAFF
V: TRBV11-3; size: -; D: -; J: TRBJ2-3; DNA: TGTGCCAGCAGCTCATTGAGTACAGATACGCAGTATTTT; CDR3: CASSSLSTDTQYF
V: TRBV5-1; size: -; D: TRBD1; J: TRBJ1-1; DNA: TGCGCCAGCAGCTTGAACCCCACAGGGGAGCGGGCTTTCTTT; CDR3: CASSLNPTGERAFF
V: TRBV12-3/TRBV12-4; size: -; D: TRBD2; J: TRBJ2-1; DNA: TGTGCCAGCAGGACTAGCGGGAGAGGTGAGCAGTTCTTC; CDR3: CASRTSGRGEQFF
V: TRBV7-9; size: -; D: -; J: TRBJ1-1; DNA: TGTGCCAGCAGCTTACGGGCAACAGGGATATCCAACACTGAAGCTTTCTTT; CDR3: CASSLRATGISNTEAFF
V: TRBV7-2; size: once; D: -; J: TRBJ2-7; DNA: TGTGCCAGCAGCTTGATGAGCAGGGGCCGGGGCGAGCAGTACTTC; CDR3: CASSLMSRGRGEQYF
V: TRBV19; size: once; D: TRBD2; J: TRBJ2-5; DNA: TGTGCCAGCAGTCTGGGGACTAGGCTACAAGAGACCCAGTACTTC; CDR3: CASSLGTRLQETQYF
V: TRBV21-1; size: -; D: -; J: TRBJ2-1; DNA: TGTGCCAGCAGCCGGGACAGGGGGACTAGCGGGAACAATGAGCAGTTCTTC; CDR3: CASSRDRGTSGNNEQFF
V: TRBV11-2; size: -; D: TRBD2; J: TRBJ2-1; DNA: TGTGCCAGCAGCTTTAGATGGACTAGCGGGCCCCGGGCCAATGAGCAGTTCTTC; CDR3: CASSFRWTSGPRANEQFF
V: TRBV5-1; size: -; D: -; J: TRBJ1-1; DNA: TGCGCCAGCAGCAGTCAACAGAACACTGAAGCTTTCTTT; CDR3: CASSSQQNTEAFF
V: TRBV18; size: -; D: TRBD2; J: TRBJ2-2; DNA: TGTGCCAGCTCACCTCGGACTAGCGGGAGGGCCTTTTTGAACACCGGGGAGCTGTTTTTT; CDR3: CASSPRTSGRAFLNTGELFF